This TCR beta chain originates from a study of cytomegalovirus exposure and HLA in healthy donors (dated by TCRdb to 2015 to 2018). Concerning the study at large: According to an earlier analysis of 587 of the donors, about 180 million T cells yielded approximately 120 million unique TCR beta sequences and around 300 Gb of sequence data. Around 320 gigabases of sequencing data and approximately 85 million unique TCR sequences were included in an early release covering over 600 HLA-typed donors. Among the roughly 400 genotyped donors, roughly 80% belonged to the genetic ancestry cluster associated with self-reported Caucasian donors. The study was designed to test whether signatures of past pathogen exposure could be identified by cataloging public T cell receptors. Using immunosequencing, the study profiled T cell repertoires from 500 to 800 subjects and related those repertoires to cytomegalovirus serostatus. In addition to the first cohort of around 670 subjects, a separate validation cohort of 100 to 150 different subjects was used. High-throughput TCR immunosequencing, statistical association of individual TCRs with disease status, and machine learning were combined to predict cytomegalovirus infection status. A later analysis re-examined previously published TCR beta repertoires from about 670 donors and added high-resolution HLA genotyping to investigate patterns of TCR occurrence. The later analysis used no new phenotypic data to find candidate immune exposures, relying instead on TCR beta sequences and their occurrence across donors. An earlier analysis of around 540 of the donors applied high-throughput TCR beta sequencing to assess whether each TCR beta V gene segment acted as functional or pseudogenic. Alongside the repertoire data, information on donor age, sex, ethnicity and CMV serostatus was compiled. Genome-wide SNP genotypes for about three fifths of the roughly 670 donors were used in a later genetic analysis, which treated that subset as a discovery cohort. All discovery cohort repertoires had been generated using a single sequencing platform. Both class I and class II loci were covered by HLA typing, at four-digit resolution. Typing coverage varied by locus: roughly 620-640 donors for A, B, C, DRB1 and DQB1; some 520 for DQA1; approximately 570 for DPA1; roughly 470 for DPB1. Several DR-DQ haplotypes were treated as single units for association and clustering because of strong linkage in the cohort. Across some 400 genotyped donors of the cohort, an average of roughly 250,000 unique TCR beta nucleotide sequences per donor were sequenced, and 15% to 20% of those sequences were non-productive. What the study reported, not specific to this receptor: CMV serostatus was the only immune exposure information available for the cohort. It was suggested by the authors that the approach could potentially be generalized to other disease states and immunological phenotypes. Specific HLA alleles were associated with 16,951 TCR beta sequences at a false discovery rate of 0.05 in a later analysis. According to a later analysis, most CMV-associated TCR beta chains appeared to be HLA-restricted, and the HLA associations seemed to be driven largely by CMV exposure. An earlier analysis of 450 to 750 of the donors showed that most TCR beta V segments appeared in productive rearrangements either about 87% or about 30% of the time, which broadly matched IMGT annotations. In the study, approximately 160 TCR beta chains were listed as associated with cytomegalovirus. In a later analysis, HLA-associated TCR beta chains were found to be more clonally expanded and to have lower generation probabilities than equally common non-associated chains. Across donors, most TCR sequences were observed very rarely, whereas some public TCRs were present in many individuals. V-gene and J-gene trimming of TCR beta chains was associated with a missense DCLRE1C variant in a later genetic analysis, and the association was replicated in an independent cohort. In both the original and validation cohorts, the classifier was reported to diagnose cytomegalovirus status with high specificity and sensitivity. Because HLA typing was missing for some donors at each locus, association tests included only the typed subset. A further reported finding was that TCR beta sequences accurately predicted the HLA-A and HLA-B alleles for most subjects in the first cohort. Several of the top co-occurrence clusters appeared to be linked to parvovirus B19, influenza, CMV and Epstein-Barr virus, according to a later analysis. Some IMGT-functional V segments, including TRBV6-2 and TRBV6-3, could not be told apart with the 87-base-pair reads, so those segments were excluded. When HLA alleles, especially DR and DQ, strongly co-occurred, TCR associations were difficult to assign to individual alleles. In a later analysis, the rate of TCR association differed among HLA loci, with DRB1 alleles having the most associated TCRs and HLA-C alleles having the fewest. Because counts were too low, under 20 rarely observed V segments, including chromosome 9 orphons, were left out of the earlier analysis of 587 of the donors. Compared with the roughly 670-donor mean, donors in an Asian-associated ancestry cluster had fewer N-insertions in productive TCRs, according to a later genetic analysis. A cluster of highly shared sequence variants was judged likely to represent a technical artifact of the sequencing pipeline. In this cohort, only TCR beta chains were sequenced, and detectable features were limited by the absence of alpha or paired-chain data. In vitro tests confirmed that a few of the cytomegalovirus-associated TCR beta chains recognize cytomegalovirus antigens. Roughly uniform sequencing depth across donors was assumed in presence/absence analyses, although this assumption may not hold. Linkage disequilibrium might explain the correlated functional status among segregating V segments, but an unknown experimental factor could not be excluded.

Receptors were amplified or captured by the immunoSEQ multiplex PCR assay. For the multiplex PCR, a mixture combining 60 forward primers for TCR Vbeta segments and 13 reverse primers for TCR Jbeta segments was used. The CDR3 region of rearranged TCR beta genes was amplified from genomic DNA by a multiplex PCR assay. The Illumina HiSeq System was used to sequence the amplified TCR beta libraries as 87-base-pair reads. Concerning the study's data processing: A later analysis tallied roughly 76 million unique TCR beta chains across the 700 or so repertoires, and some 12 million of those chains were shared by two or more donors. Raw reads were error-corrected and collapsed into unique sequences with a nearest-neighbor algorithm that merged closely related sequences to remove PCR and sequencing errors. To assign V, D and J gene segments, CDR3 sequences were aligned to IMGT reference sequences. For a sequence to be retained, a match of at least six nucleotides was required to both a V gene segment and a J gene segment. Rearrangements were called productive when the CDR3 lacked stop codons and stayed in frame with V and J; all others were non-productive. CDR3 was defined by IMGT convention, running from the second conserved V-encoded cysteine to the conserved J-encoded phenylalanine. Sequences without an unambiguous match to a single V gene segment were excluded from the earlier analysis of about 630 of the donors. An earlier analysis of 587 of the donors classified V segments as functional when productive rearrangements were above 56.7% and as segregating when the standard deviation between donors was above 5%. A statistical classification framework was built to diagnose cytomegalovirus status from the catalog of TCR beta chain sequences. A later analysis assigned V and J genes by comparing TCR nucleotide sequences with IMGT/GENE-DB human TR gene sequences. A later analysis assigned CDR3 sequences and most-parsimonious VDJ recombination scenarios with the TCRdist pipeline. In a later analysis, every TCR beta chain was defined by the combination of its CDR3 amino acid sequence and its V-gene family, and reads without a unique V-gene family were dropped. A later analysis removed 550 to 650 highly shared, low-generation-probability nucleotide sequences to deal with suspected cross-contamination and a sequencing artifact. A later analysis calculated a clonal expansion index for each public chain from normalized within-repertoire ranks of inferred template counts. In a later analysis, generation probabilities were computed with a VDJ recombination model fitted to out-of-frame rearrangements, and the resulting probabilities were checked against IGoR. In a later analysis, TCR-TCR, TCR-HLA and TCR-CMV co-occurrence was scored with hypergeometric tests, and a repertoire-size bias correction was applied to TCR pairs. To estimate false discovery rates, a later analysis permuted the HLA or CMV assignments 20 times. In a later analysis, co-occurring TCRs were grouped using DBSCAN, with TCRdist sequence similarity added in when clustering inside HLA-allele-positive subsets. For co-occurrence clustering, repertoires with fewer than 30,000 or more than 120,000 public chains were excluded, along with a handful of repertoires with anomalous nucleotide sharing. TCRdb mirrors the immuneACCESS table, restricted to in-frame sequences. Some clones are absent from its copies; in checked studies, under half trace to an unresolved V gene, and the reason for the others is unknown. The D gene and trimming were derived from the DNA, and the V and J assignments and clone size from that table. This sample gives some 180,000 clones in total; around four fifths of them show up just once. 1.4% of the sample is in the top ten clones.

The cohort comprised 666 healthy bone marrow donors. All cohort members were sampled while nominally healthy, although unrecorded immune exposures were likely present. The donor was CMV seronegative and belonged to the group of 352 seronegative cohort members. Each donor provided a peripheral blood sample, and peripheral blood mononuclear cells were used for TCR beta sequencing. The Qiagen DNeasy Blood Extraction Kit was used to extract genomic DNA from the blood cell samples. Trimming removed 2 bases from V and 5 bases from J; the gene matches leave 7 bases unexplained. The germline V gene sets CDR1 to SGDLS and CDR2 to YYNGEE. Inclusive of the bounding cysteine and phenylalanine, the CDR3 is 16 residues long. Here the CDR3 DNA is all that survives: 48 bases in frame from base 1. Concerning this clone itself: Its antigen is still unknown. Per-base quality was not reported, and no clone a single base away is much larger than it.

The TCR originated in a man between 18 and 29 years old in good health and CMV-seronegative. The rearranged segments are TRBV9 and TRBJ2-1; TRBD2 agrees with 10 junctional bases. The sequenced sample consisted of PBMCs. The DNA is as follows: TGTGCCAGCAGCGTTGCCGGGACTAGCGAAAACAATGAGCAGTTCTTC. Translated, it gives CASSVAGTSENNEQFF.